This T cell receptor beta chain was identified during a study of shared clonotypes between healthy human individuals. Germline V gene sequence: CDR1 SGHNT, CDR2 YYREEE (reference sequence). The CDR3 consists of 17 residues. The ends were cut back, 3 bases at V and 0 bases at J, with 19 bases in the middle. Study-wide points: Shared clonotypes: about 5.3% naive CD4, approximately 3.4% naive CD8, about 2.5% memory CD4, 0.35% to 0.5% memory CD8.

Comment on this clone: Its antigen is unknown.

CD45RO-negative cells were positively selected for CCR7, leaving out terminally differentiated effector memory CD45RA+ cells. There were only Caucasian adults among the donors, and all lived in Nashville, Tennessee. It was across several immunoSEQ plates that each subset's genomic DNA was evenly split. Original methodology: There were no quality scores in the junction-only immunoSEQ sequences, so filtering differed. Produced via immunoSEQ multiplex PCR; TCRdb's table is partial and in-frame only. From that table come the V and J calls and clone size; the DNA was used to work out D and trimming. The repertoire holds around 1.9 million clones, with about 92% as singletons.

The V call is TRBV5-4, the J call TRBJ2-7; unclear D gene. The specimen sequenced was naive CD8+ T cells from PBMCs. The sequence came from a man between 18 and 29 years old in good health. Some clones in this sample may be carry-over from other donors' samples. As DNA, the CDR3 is TGTGCCAGCAGCTGGCTCGTTCAGGCCGGAAACTCCTACGAGCAGTACTTC. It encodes CASSWLVQAGNSYEQYF.